This TCR beta chain was sequenced during a study of neurological immune-mediated disorders. In this sample, this clonotype turned up many times. V trimming: 0 bases; J trimming: 4 bases; junction bases outside the gene matches: 10. The CDR3 has 18 amino acids. The germline V gene has CDR1 LGHDT and CDR2 YNNKEL (reference sequence). TCRdb re-called the 5' RACE reads with MiXCR, one entry per CDR3 protein. The sample carries tens of thousands of distinct CDR3 sequences, less than 2.5% recorded once. The V and J genes are TRBV3-1 and TRBJ2-2; 8 bases fit TRBD2. The source material was PBMCs. The receptor was isolated from a woman between 45 and 60 years old with multiple sclerosis. The CDR3 DNA sequence: TGTGCCAGCAGCCAAGATTCGGGTCTAGCGGGCCTCACCGGGGAGCTGTTTTTT. The encoded protein is CASSQDSGLAGLTGELFF.